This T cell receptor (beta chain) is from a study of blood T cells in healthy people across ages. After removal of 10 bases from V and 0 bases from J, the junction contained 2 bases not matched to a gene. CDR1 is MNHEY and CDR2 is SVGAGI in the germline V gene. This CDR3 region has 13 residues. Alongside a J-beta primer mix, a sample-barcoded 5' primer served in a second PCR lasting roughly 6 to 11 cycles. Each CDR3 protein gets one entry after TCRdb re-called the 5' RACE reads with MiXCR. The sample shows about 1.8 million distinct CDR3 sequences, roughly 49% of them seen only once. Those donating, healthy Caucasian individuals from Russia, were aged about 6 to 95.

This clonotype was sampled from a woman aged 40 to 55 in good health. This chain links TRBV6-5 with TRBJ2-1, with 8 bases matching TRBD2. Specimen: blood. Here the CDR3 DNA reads TGTGCCACCGGGGGGGGCTCCTACAATGAGCAGTTCTTC. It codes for CATGGGSYNEQFF.